A single sample gave rise to the 27 T cell receptor beta chains below, sequenced in a study of tumor-infiltrating lymphocytes in localized non-small cell lung cancer (TCRdb year 2021). Library method: the immunoSEQ multiplex PCR assay. Entries here come from immuneACCESS through TCRdb and include only in-frame sequences with V and J called. Some clones fail to appear in such tables; in the studies checked, an unresolved V gene covers under half of the shortfall, and the cause of the remainder is unknown. The sample yields 7,000 to 8,500 clones; roughly 79% were counted once. The ten most abundant clones make up about 13% of the sample. Sequenced sample: uninvolved lung tissue not adjacent to the tumor. The receptors were sampled from a human donor with non-small cell lung cancer.

The chain joins TRBV27 to TRBJ2-3, with a tentative D call TRBD1 (6 bases). Trimming removed 7 bases at V and 0 bases at J, with 11 bases between. CDR3 length: 14 amino acids. Germline CDR1 MNHEY, CDR2 SMNVEV (reference sequence). CDR3 amino acids: CASKGGHSTDTQYF. The CDR3 coding sequence is TGTGCCAGCAAAGGGGGACATAGCACAGATACGCAGTATTTT.

The chain recombines TRBV7-3 with TRBJ2-1, with 8 bases matching TRBD2. Germline V gene data show CDR1 as SGHTA and CDR2 as FQGTGA. The CDR3 contains 16 residues. With V trimmed by 5 bases and J by 1 base, 7 bases remained unmatched. CDR3 residues: CASSQSSGGSYNEQFF. The CDR3 bases are TGTGCCAGCAGCCAATCGAGCGGGGGATCCTACAATGAGCAGTTCTTC.

This rearrangement joins TRBV10-3 to TRBJ2-2, with TRBD1 matching 9 bases. The germline gives CDR1 ENHRY, CDR2 SYGVKD. With V trimmed by 2 bases and J by 7 bases, 5 bases remained unmatched. The CDR3 is 15 residues long. The CDR3 is CAISERQGGDGELFF. In DNA form, the CDR3 reads TGTGCCATCAGTGAGAGACAGGGGGGGGACGGGGAGCTGTTTTTT.

V usage is TRBV12-5 and J usage is TRBJ1-1, with D maybe TRBD1 (5 bases). Germline CDR1 reads LGHNT; CDR2 reads FRNRAP. The CDR3 is 15 amino acids. Trimming cost V 0 bases and J 4 bases, with 12 bases left between them. The CDR3 region is CASGLVSGTSTEAFF. The CDR3, as DNA: TGTGCTAGTGGTTTGGTTTCAGGGACCTCCACTGAAGCTTTCTTT.

The chain links TRBV5-4 to TRBJ1-4; 10 nucleotides match TRBD1. The CDR3 is made up of 13 amino acids. Germline V gene data show CDR1 as SGHNT and CDR2 as YYREEE (reference sequence). V trimming: 4 bases; J trimming: 10 bases; junction bases outside the gene matches: 4. The CDR3 loop is CASSMDRGGKLFF. For the CDR3, the DNA is TGTGCCAGCAGCATGGACAGGGGGGGAAAACTGTTTTTT.

The chain recombines TRBV30 with TRBJ1-5; 9 positions agree with TRBD1. V was clipped by 2 bases and J by 6 bases; unmatched bases: 5. The CDR3 runs to 14 residues. Germline CDR1 and CDR2: GTSNPN and SVGIG (reference sequence). The CDR3 DNA reads TGTGCCTGGAGTATCGGGACAGGGAGTCAGCCCCAGCATTTT. Its translation is CAWSIGTGSQPQHF.

This chain joins TRBV7-8 and TRBJ1-5; 9 nucleotides align to TRBD1. Germline CDR1 and CDR2: SGHVS and FQNEAQ. The ends lost 0 bases at V and 0 bases at J; junction bases unmatched: 6. This CDR3 comprises 18 residues. The DNA of the CDR3 is TGTGCCAGCAGCTTAGCGTCCGCGACAGGGGGTAGCAATCAGCCCCAGCATTTT. Protein: CASSLASATGGSNQPQHF.

The table lists this clone with a few counts. The rearrangement links TRBV28 to TRBJ1-2; maybe TRBD1 (6 bases). Germline V CDR1 and CDR2: MDHEN, SYDVKM. Trimming cost V 3 bases and J 4 bases, with 12 bases left between them. CDR3 length equals 14 residues. CDR3 nucleotide sequence: TGTGCCAGCAGTTTTGCAGGGGTGGGCTATGGCTACACCTTC. It encodes CASSFAGVGYGYTF.

The chain couples TRBV5-6 to TRBJ1-1, with 9 bases aligning to TRBD1. V shed 5 bases and J 1 base; nucleotides not matched to a gene: 12. From germline, CDR1 is SGHDT and CDR2 YYEEEE. This CDR3 has 17 amino acids. The CDR3 sequence is CASSFPTGGSWNTEAFF. CDR3 in DNA: TGTGCCAGCAGTTTTCCGACAGGGGGGAGTTGGAACACTGAAGCTTTCTTT.

The chain employs TRBV5-1 and TRBJ2-5; TRBD2 aligns across 11 bases. The CDR3 is 16 residues long. Germline V gene sequence: CDR1 SGHRS, CDR2 YFSETQ. J gave up 1 base and V 2 bases, and 4 bases lay outside the gene matches. The CDR3: CASSFSLAGAQETQYF. DNA for the CDR3: TGCGCCAGCAGCTTTTCACTAGCGGGGGCCCAAGAGACCCAGTACTTC.

V usage is TRBV5-1 and J usage is TRBJ2-5; D unclear. V dropped 0 bases and J dropped 0 bases, with 9 bases sitting between them. Per the germline V gene, CDR1 is SGHRS and CDR2 is YFSETQ. The CDR3 has 15 residues. As DNA, the CDR3 is TGCGCCAGCAGCTTGGCAGGCGGCCACCAAGAGACCCAGTACTTC. This translates into CASSLAGGHQETQYF. The entire variable domain, with the rest obtained from reference TRBV5-1 and TRBJ2-5, is as follows: KAGVTQTPRYLIKTRGQQVTLSCSPISGHRSVSWYQQTPGQGLQFLFEYFSETQRNKGNFPGRFSGRQFSNSRSEMNVSTLELGDSALYLCASSLAGGHQETQYFGPGTRLLVL.

The V and J genes are TRBV11-3 and TRBJ2-2; D gene unclear. The V gene's germline CDR1 is SGHNT and CDR2 YENEEA. The CDR3 is 15 amino acids. Between the trimmed V and J ends, which lost 3 bases and 6 bases, there was a span of 14 bases. The CDR3 here is CASSLSTRSAGELFF. CDR3 nucleotide sequence: TGTGCCAGCAGCTTGAGTACGAGAAGCGCCGGGGAGCTGTTTTTT.

The rearrangement joins TRBV6-4 to TRBJ1-1, with TRBD1 matching 8 bases. CDR3 length: 11 amino acids. The ends lost 7 bases at V and 8 bases at J; junction bases unmatched: 3. Germline assignment: CDR1 MRHNA and CDR2 SNTAGT. This CDR3 reads CASNRTGEAFF. For the CDR3, the DNA is TGTGCCAGCAACCGGACAGGGGAAGCTTTCTTT.

This clone was observed a handful of times. The V and J genes are TRBV20-1 and TRBJ1-1, with D unclear. Germline loops: CDR1 DFQATT, CDR2 SNEGSKA (reference sequence). The CDR3 has 11 residues. Trimming took 8 bases from V and 2 from J, leaving 9 bases between them. The CDR3 sequence: CSPVANTEAFF. DNA for the CDR3: TGCAGTCCTGTGGCCAACACTGAAGCTTTCTTT.

V is TRBV5-6 and J is TRBJ1-5; maybe TRBD1 (6 bases). This CDR3 region has 13 residues. Germline CDR1 reads SGHDT; CDR2 reads YYEEEE. V was cut by 5 bases and J by 7 bases, with 13 bases left in between. The CDR3 DNA sequence: TGTGCCAGCAGTACAGGGTACGAACAGCCCCAGCATTTT. This sequence encodes CASSTGYEQPQHF.

This chain connects TRBV5-1 to TRBJ1-1; unclear D gene. V gave up 4 bases and J gave up 1 base, with 11 bases separating them. The CDR3 runs 14 residues. Germline V lookup: CDR1 SGHRS, CDR2 YFSETQ. Here the CDR3 reads CASSPQDQNTEAFF. The DNA of the CDR3 is TGCGCCAGCAGCCCTCAGGACCAGAACACTGAAGCTTTCTTT.

By share, this clone counts as medium-sized. This chain uses TRBV19 with TRBJ1-1; TRBD1 aligns across 9 bases. Looked up from germline, CDR1 is LNHDA and CDR2 is SQIVND (reference sequence). The V segment lost 5 bases and the J segment 4 bases; nucleotides outside the gene matches: 17. The CDR3 length is 18 residues. The DNA for the CDR3 is TGTGCCAGTAGTCTCCGGACAGGGGAACCCGAAGGGGGCACTGAAGCTTTCTTT. Amino acids: CASSLRTGEPEGGTEAFF.

This sequence joins TRBV5-1 and TRBJ1-1, with D perhaps matching TRBD1 (5 bases). This CDR3 has 15 residues. Germline CDR1 is SGHRS and CDR2 is YFSETQ. Trimming took 4 bases from V and 6 from J, leaving 19 bases between them. Here the CDR3 DNA reads TGCGCCAGCAGCCGTGGGACTCCCTCCTTCCCTGAAGCTTTCTTT. It translates to CASSRGTPSFPEAFF.

The chain recombines TRBV10-2 with TRBJ1-1; D is undetermined. V was cut by 6 bases and J by 4 bases, with 12 bases left in between. Per germline, CDR1 WSHSY and CDR2 SAAADI. CDR3 length: 13 amino acids. The CDR3 sequence: CASRDLSSTEAFF. The CDR3 nucleotides read TGCGCCAGCAGGGACCTTTCTAGCACTGAAGCTTTCTTT.

The chain is built from TRBV6-1 and TRBJ2-2; D uncertain. V was shortened by 3 bases and J by 7 bases, with 3 bases between the two germline ends. The CDR3 has 11 amino acids. CDR1 MNHNS and CDR2 SASEGT come from the germline V gene. CDR3 nucleotide sequence: TGTGCCAGCAGTGACTTCGGGGAGCTGTTTTTT. Protein sequence: CASSDFGELFF.

This clone was observed once. The chain uses TRBV2 and TRBJ1-1; D is possibly TRBD1 (5 bases). CDR1 and CDR2 from the germline V gene are SNHLY and FYNNEI. This CDR3 spans 13 amino acids. Trimming shortened V by 6 bases and J by 2 bases, and 10 bases separated the two germline ends. In nucleotides, the CDR3 is TGTGCCAGCAGAGTGGACATAAACACTGAAGCTTTCTTT. Protein sequence: CASRVDINTEAFF.

The V gene is TRBV19, the J gene TRBJ1-2, with D possibly being TRBD1 (5 bases). Trimming shortened V by 6 bases and J by 2 bases, and 10 bases separated the two germline ends. Per the germline V gene, CDR1 is LNHDA and CDR2 is SQIVND (reference sequence). The CDR3 is 13 amino acids. The CDR3 region has the DNA TGTGCCAGTAGCAGGGATCGCAACTATGGCTACACCTTC. It encodes CASSRDRNYGYTF. The full variable domain, rest sourced from reference TRBV19 and TRBJ1-2, is DGGITQSPKYLFRKEGQNVTLSCEQNLNHDAMYWYRQDPGQGLRLIYYSQIVNDFQKGDIAEGYSVSREKKESFPLTVTSAQKNPTAFYLCASSRDRNYGYTFGSGTRLTVV.

The gene calls are TRBV28 and TRBJ1-5, with unresolved D. This CDR3 has 16 amino acids. Trimming stripped 5 bases from V and 11 bases from J, with 25 bases between. Germline CDR1 and CDR2: MDHEN and SYDVKM. The CDR3 bases are TGTGCCAGCAGTCCCGGCGGCCACACAACCCCCTCAGCCCAGCATTTT. As protein: CASSPGGHTTPSAQHF.

The chain uses TRBV30 and TRBJ1-1; tentative D call: TRBD1 (6 bases). The CDR3 covers 13 residues. Per the germline V gene, CDR1 is GTSNPN and CDR2 is SVGIG (reference sequence). V lost 4 bases and J 4 bases, leaving 13 bases between the germline ends. The chain's CDR3 is CAWTVGGGTEAFF. CDR3 sequence (DNA): TGTGCCTGGACTGTAGGGGGAGGCACTGAAGCTTTCTTT.

This chain links TRBV5-5 with TRBJ1-1; D unclear. Trimming stripped 3 bases from V and 6 bases from J, with 9 bases between. This CDR3 has 12 amino acids. The germline gives CDR1 SGHKS, CDR2 YYEKEE (reference sequence). For the CDR3, the DNA is TGTGCCAGCAGCTCGCCTCACCCTGAAGCTTTCTTT. Translating it yields CASSSPHPEAFF.

The V gene is TRBV9, the J gene TRBJ2-7, with 8 bases that match TRBD1. The germline V gene has CDR1 SGDLS and CDR2 YYNGEE. The CDR3 sequence is 16 residues long. J was trimmed by 2 bases and V by 6 bases; bases with no gene match: 13. The chain's CDR3 is CASILPRDRITYEQYF. For the CDR3, the DNA is TGTGCCAGCATCCTACCACGGGACAGGATTACCTACGAGCAGTACTTC. Using reference TRBV9 and TRBJ2-7 for the parts outside the CDR3, the full variable domain is DSGVTQTPKHLITATGQRVTLRCSPRSGDLSVYWYQQSLDQGLQFLIQYYNGEERAKGNILERFSAQQFPDLHSELNLSSLELGDSALYFCASILPRDRITYEQYFGPGTRLTVT.

This clone was observed a few times. This rearrangement joins TRBV30 to TRBJ1-6; a possible D gene is TRBD1 (6 bases). V was clipped by 1 base and J by 9 bases, with 22 bases between them. The germline V gene has CDR1 GTSNPN and CDR2 SVGIG (reference sequence). CDR3 length equals 17 residues. This CDR3 is CAWSARRGAASRSPLHF. The CDR3 nucleotides read TGTGCCTGGAGTGCCCGGAGGGGGGCCGCCTCGCGTTCACCCCTCCACTTT.